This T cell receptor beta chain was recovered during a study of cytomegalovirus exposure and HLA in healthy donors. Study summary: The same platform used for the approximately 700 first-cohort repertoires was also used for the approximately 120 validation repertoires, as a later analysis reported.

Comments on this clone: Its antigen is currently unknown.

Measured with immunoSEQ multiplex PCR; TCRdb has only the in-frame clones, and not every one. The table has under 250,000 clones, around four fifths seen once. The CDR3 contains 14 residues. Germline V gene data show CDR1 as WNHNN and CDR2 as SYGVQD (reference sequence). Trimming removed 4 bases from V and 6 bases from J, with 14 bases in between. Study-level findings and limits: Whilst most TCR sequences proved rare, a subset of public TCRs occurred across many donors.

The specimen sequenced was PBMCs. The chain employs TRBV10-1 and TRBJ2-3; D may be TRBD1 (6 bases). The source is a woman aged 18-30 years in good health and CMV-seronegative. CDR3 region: CASSVWDTADTQYF. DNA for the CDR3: TGCGCCAGCAGTGTATGGGACACAGCCGATACGCAGTATTTT.